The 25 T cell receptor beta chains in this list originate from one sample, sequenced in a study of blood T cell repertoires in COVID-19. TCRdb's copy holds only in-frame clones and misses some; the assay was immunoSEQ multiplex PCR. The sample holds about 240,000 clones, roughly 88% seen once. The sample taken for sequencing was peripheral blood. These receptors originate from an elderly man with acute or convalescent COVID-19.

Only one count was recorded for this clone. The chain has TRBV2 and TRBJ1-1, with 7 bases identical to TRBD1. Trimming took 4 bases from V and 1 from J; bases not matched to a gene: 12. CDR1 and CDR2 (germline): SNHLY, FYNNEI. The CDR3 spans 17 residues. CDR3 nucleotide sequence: TGTGCCAGCAGTGGATTCGGGTCGCGGACAGGGAACACTGAAGCTTTCTTT. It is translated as CASSGFGSRTGNTEAFF.

The CDR3 sequence is CASSQDEEIAEAFF. Here the CDR3 DNA reads TGTGCCAGCAGCCAAGACGAGGAGATTGCTGAAGCTTTCTTT. The chain carries TRBV4-2 and TRBJ1-1, with D unresolved. Looked up from germline, CDR1 is LGHNA and CDR2 is YNFKEQ. The CDR3 consists of 14 residues. Deletions cut 0 bases from V and 6 bases from J, with 11 bases between.

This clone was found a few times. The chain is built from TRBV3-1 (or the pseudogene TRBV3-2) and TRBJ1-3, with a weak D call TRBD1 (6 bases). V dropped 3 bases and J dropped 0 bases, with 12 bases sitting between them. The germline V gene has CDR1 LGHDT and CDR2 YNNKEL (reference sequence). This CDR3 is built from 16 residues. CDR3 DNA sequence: TGTGCCAGCAGCCACAGTCAGGGGTTCTCTGGAAACACCATATATTTT. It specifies CASSHSQGFSGNTIYF.

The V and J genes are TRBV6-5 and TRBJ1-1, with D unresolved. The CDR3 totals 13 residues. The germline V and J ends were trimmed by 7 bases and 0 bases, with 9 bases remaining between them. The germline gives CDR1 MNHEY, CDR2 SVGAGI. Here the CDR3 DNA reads TGTGCCAGCACGGTCGGGGTGAACACTGAAGCTTTCTTT. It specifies CASTVGVNTEAFF.

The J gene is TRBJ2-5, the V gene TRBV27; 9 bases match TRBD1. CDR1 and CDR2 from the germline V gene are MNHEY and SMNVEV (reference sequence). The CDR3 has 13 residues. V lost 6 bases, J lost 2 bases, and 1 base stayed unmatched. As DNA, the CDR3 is TGTGCCAGCAGAGGGACAGGGCAAGAGACCCAGTACTTC. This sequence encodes CASRGTGQETQYF.

Here the CDR3 DNA reads TGTGCCACCAGCAGAGATAGACAGCTGAATCAGCCCCAGCATTTT. Amino acid sequence: CATSRDRQLNQPQHF. J is TRBJ1-5 and V is TRBV15, with a weak D call TRBD1 (5 bases). The CDR3 consists of 15 residues. V was cut by 0 bases and J by 4 bases, with 10 bases left in between. Looked up from germline, CDR1 is LNHNV and CDR2 is YYDKDF (reference sequence).

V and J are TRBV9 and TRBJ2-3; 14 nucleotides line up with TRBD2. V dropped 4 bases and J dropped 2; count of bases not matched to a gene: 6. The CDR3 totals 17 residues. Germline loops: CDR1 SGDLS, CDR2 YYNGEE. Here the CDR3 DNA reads TGTGCCAGCAGCCCTGGACTAGCGGGGGGAATCACAGATACGCAGTATTTT. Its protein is CASSPGLAGGITDTQYF.

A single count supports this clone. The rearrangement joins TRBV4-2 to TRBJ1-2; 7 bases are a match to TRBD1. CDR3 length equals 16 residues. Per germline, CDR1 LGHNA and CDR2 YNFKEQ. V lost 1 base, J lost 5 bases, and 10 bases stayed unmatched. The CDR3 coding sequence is TGTGCCAGCAGCCAAGTTCATCCCGGGACAGTTTATGGCTACACCTTC. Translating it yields CASSQVHPGTVYGYTF.

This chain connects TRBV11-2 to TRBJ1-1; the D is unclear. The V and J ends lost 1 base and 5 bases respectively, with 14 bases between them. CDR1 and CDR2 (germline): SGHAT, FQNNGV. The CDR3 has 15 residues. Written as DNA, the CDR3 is TGTGCCAGCAGCTTAGTAGCGGTAATGGGGACTGAAGCTTTCTTT. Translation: CASSLVAVMGTEAFF. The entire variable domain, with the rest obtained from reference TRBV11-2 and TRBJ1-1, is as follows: EAGVAQSPRYKIIEKRQSVAFWCNPISGHATLYWYQQILGQGPKLLIQFQNNGVVDDSQLPKDRFSAERLKGVDSTLKIQPAKLEDSAVYLCASSLVAVMGTEAFFGQGTRLTVV.

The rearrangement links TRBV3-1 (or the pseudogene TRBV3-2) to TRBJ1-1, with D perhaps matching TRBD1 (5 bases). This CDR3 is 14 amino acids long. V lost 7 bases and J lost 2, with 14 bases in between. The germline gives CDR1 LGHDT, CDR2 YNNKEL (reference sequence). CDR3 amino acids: CASTWGGANTEAFF. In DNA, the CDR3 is TGTGCCAGCACCTGGGGAGGGGCCAACACTGAAGCTTTCTTT.

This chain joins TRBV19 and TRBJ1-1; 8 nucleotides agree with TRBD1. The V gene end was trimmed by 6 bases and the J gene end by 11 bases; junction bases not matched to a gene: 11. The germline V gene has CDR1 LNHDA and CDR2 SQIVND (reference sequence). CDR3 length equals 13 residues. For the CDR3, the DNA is TGTGCCAGTAGGCCCACGGACAGGGAGGAGGCTTTCTTT. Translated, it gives CASRPTDREEAFF.

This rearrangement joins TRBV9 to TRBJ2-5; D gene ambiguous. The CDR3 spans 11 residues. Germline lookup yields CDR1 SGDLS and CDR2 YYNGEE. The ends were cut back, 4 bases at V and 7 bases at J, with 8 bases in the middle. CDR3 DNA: TGTGCCAGCAGCTCAACGGGGACCCAGTACTTC. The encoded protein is CASSSTGTQYF. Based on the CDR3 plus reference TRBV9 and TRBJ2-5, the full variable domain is DSGVTQTPKHLITATGQRVTLRCSPRSGDLSVYWYQQSLDQGLQFLIQYYNGEERAKGNILERFSAQQFPDLHSELNLSSLELGDSALYFCASSSTGTQYFGPGTRLLVL.

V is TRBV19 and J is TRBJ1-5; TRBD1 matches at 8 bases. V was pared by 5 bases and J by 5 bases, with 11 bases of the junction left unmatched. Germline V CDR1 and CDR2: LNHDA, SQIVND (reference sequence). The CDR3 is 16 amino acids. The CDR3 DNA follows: TGTGCCAGTAGTGGGCCCGGGACAGGTACCTATCAGCCCCAGCATTTT. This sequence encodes CASSGPGTGTYQPQHF.

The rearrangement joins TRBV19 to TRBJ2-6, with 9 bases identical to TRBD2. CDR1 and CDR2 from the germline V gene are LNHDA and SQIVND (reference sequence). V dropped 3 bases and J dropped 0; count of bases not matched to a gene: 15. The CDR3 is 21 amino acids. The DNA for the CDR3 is TGTGCCAGTAGTATGTTTCATCAGGGTGCTAGCGGGAACTCTGGGGCCAACGTCCTGACTTTC. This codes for CASSMFHQGASGNSGANVLTF.

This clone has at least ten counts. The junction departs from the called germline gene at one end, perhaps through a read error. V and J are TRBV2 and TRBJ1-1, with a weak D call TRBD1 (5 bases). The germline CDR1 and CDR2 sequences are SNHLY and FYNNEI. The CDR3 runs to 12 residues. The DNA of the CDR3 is TGTGCCGGCAGGGTTCGGTACACTGAAGCTTTCTTT. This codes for CAGRVRYTEAFF.

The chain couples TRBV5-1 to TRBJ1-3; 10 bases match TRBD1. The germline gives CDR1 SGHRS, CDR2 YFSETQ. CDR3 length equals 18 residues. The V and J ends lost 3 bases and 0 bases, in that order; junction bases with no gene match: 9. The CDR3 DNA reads TGCGCCAGCAGCTCAAGGGGACAGGGGAGAAGCTCTGGAAACACCATATATTTT. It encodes CASSSRGQGRSSGNTIYF.

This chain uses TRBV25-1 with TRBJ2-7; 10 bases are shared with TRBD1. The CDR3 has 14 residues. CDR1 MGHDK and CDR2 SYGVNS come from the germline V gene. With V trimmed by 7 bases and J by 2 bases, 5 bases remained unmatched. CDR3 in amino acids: CASIKGTGAYEQYF. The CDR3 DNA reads TGTGCCAGCATTAAGGGGACAGGGGCCTACGAGCAGTACTTC.

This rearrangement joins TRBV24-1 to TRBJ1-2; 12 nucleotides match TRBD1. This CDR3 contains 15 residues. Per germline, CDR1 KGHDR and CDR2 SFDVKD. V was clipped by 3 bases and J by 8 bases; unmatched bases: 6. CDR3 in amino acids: CATSDPGQGALGYTF. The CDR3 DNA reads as TGTGCCACCAGTGATCCGGGACAGGGGGCGTTAGGCTACACCTTC.

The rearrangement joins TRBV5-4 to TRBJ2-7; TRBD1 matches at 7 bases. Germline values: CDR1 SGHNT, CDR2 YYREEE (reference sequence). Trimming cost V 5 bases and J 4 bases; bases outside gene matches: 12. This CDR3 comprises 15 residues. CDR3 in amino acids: CASSSSRTGNYEQYF. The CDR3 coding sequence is TGTGCCAGCAGTTCGTCCAGGACAGGTAATTACGAGCAGTACTTC. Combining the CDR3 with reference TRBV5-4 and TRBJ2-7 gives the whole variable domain ETGVTQSPTHLIKTRGQQVTLRCSSQSGHNTVSWYQQALGQGPQFIFQYYREEENGRGNFPPRFSGLQFPNYSSELNVNALELDDSALYLCASSSSRTGNYEQYFGPGTRLTVT.

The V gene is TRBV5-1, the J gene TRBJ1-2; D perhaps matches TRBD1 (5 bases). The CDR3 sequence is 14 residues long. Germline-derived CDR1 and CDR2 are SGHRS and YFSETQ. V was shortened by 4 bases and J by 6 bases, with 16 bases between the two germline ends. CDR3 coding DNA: TGCGCCAGCAGCCCCAGGGCGGGAACGGATGGCTACACCTTC. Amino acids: CASSPRAGTDGYTF.

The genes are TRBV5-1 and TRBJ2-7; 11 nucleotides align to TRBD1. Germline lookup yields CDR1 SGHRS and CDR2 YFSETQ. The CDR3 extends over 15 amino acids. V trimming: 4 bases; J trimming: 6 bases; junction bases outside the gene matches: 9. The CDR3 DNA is TGCGCCAGCAGCCCCGAGGGGACAGGGGGGCGCGAGCAGTACTTC. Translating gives CASSPEGTGGREQYF. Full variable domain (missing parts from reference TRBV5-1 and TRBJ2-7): KAGVTQTPRYLIKTRGQQVTLSCSPISGHRSVSWYQQTPGQGLQFLFEYFSETQRNKGNFPGRFSGRQFSNSRSEMNVSTLELGDSALYLCASSPEGTGGREQYFGPGTRLTVT.

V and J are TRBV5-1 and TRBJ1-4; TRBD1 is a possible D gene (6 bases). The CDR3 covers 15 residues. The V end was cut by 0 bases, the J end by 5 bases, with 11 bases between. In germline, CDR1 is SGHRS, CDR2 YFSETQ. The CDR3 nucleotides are TGCGCCAGCAGCTTGGCCGGGACACCAAATGAAAAACTGTTTTTT. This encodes CASSLAGTPNEKLFF.

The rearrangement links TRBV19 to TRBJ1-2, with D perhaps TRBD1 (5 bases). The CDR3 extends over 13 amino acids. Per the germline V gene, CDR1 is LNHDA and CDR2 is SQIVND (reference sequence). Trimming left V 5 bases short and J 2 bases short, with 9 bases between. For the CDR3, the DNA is TGTGCCAGTAGTTGGACACCCAACTATGGCTACACCTTC. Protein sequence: CASSWTPNYGYTF.

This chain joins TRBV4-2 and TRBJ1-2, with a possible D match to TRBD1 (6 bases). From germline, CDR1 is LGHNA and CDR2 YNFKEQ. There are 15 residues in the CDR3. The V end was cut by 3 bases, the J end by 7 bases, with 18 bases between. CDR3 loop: CASSHDETGRGGYTF. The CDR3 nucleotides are TGTGCCAGCAGCCATGACGAGACAGGTCGGGGTGGCTACACCTTC.

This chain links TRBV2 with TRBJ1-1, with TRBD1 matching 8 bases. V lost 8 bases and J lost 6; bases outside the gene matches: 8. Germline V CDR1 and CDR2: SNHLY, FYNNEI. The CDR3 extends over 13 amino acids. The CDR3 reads CASAGQVNSEAFF. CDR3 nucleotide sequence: TGTGCCAGCGCGGGACAGGTCAACTCTGAAGCTTTCTTT.